The present TCR beta chain was sequenced within a study of regulatory T cells in long-lasting Graves disease. Study details: Patients with persistent Graves' disease had over 5 years of antithyroid drugs and persistent TSH receptor antibodies.

This clonotype was detected many times. Its antigen is as yet unknown. One junction end disagrees with the germline gene, perhaps due to a read error. Time point specified: persistent/refractory GD, antithyroid drugs over 5 years with positive TRAb. PBMC RNA served as the TCR library source. Each of the patients was recruited from an endocrinology department situated in Xi'an, China. Relying on iRepertoire HTBI primers and Arm-PCR of CDR3 regions, the team built TCR beta libraries. TCRdb re-called the multiplex PCR reads with MiXCR, one entry per CDR3 protein. The sample lists a few hundred thousand distinct CDR3 sequences; roughly 22% were seen once. Whole-study findings and limits: Only peripheral blood was studied, not thyroid tissue.

Here the sequenced sample was peripheral blood mononuclear cells (PBMCs), taken when the disease was refractory, from a patient treated with antithyroid drugs. The sequence came from a female donor with Graves disease.

For the CDR3, the DNA is TGTGCCAGCAGTATGACAGGGAACACTGAAGCTTTCTTT. Translation: CASSMTGNTEAFF. The V and J genes are TRBV19 and TRBJ1-1, with a weak D call TRBD1 (6 bases). Germline-derived CDR1 and CDR2 are LNHDA and SQIVND (reference sequence). The CDR3 sequence is 13 residues long. Variable domain in full (rest from reference TRBV19 and TRBJ1-1): DGGITQSPKYLFRKEGQNVTLSCEQNLNHDAMYWYRQDPGQGLRLIYYSQIVNDFQKGDIAEGYSVSREKKESFPLTVTSAQKNPTAFYLCASSMTGNTEAFFGQGTRLTVV.